These 8 T cell receptor beta chains came from one sample sequenced in a study of blood T cells in healthy people across ages (dated by TCRdb to about 2015). The protocol used for the library was 5' RACE. Sequencing used an Illumina HiSeq 2500. The second PCR ran for about 7 to 11 cycles and used a J-beta primer mix along with a sample-barcoded 5' primer. TCRdb ran its own pipeline on the public reads, namely fastp trimming at Q25 and MiXCR clone calling, and kept in-frame beta chains. Rows matching on CDR3 protein sequence are summarized as one entry with the most common DNA and genes. This sample lists approximately 1,000,000 distinct CDR3 sequences; 35% to 55% were detected once. In total, the top ten clones hold approximately 19% of the sample. The sequencing input was blood. The source is a woman aged 55-69 years in good health.

This clonotype was seen a single time. The chain recombines TRBV7-8 with TRBJ2-4; 7 nucleotides agree with TRBD1. The V and J ends lost 3 bases and 13 bases, in that order; junction bases with no gene match: 12. The CDR3 extends over 14 amino acids. Germline assignment: CDR1 SGHVS and CDR2 FQNEAQ. The DNA of the CDR3 is TGTGCCAGCAGCTTCCAGGGACAGTACCCTCTACAGTACTTC. Its translation: CASSFQGQYPLQYF.

The chain joins TRBV10-1 to TRBJ2-4; D remains ambiguous. Per germline, CDR1 WNHNN and CDR2 SYGVQD (reference sequence). The V and J ends lost 3 bases and 13 bases respectively, with 10 bases between them. This CDR3 contains 11 residues. The CDR3 DNA sequence: TGCGCCAGCAGTGACGGTCGGAAGCAGTACTTC. Protein sequence: CASSDGRKQYF.

The chain uses TRBV2 and TRBJ2-7, with 10 nucleotides matching TRBD2. Trimming removed 7 bases from V and 2 bases from J; junction bases left unmatched: 5. The V gene's germline CDR1 is SNHLY and CDR2 FYNNEI. The CDR3 is made up of 14 amino acids. CDR3: CASNPSGGPYEQYF. CDR3 in DNA: TGTGCCAGCAACCCTAGCGGGGGACCCTACGAGCAGTACTTC.

V is TRBV12-3 or TRBV12-4 and J is TRBJ2-1; D gene uncertain. CDR3 size: 16 residues. Trimming removed 0 bases from V and 8 bases from J, with 17 bases in between. As DNA, the CDR3 is TGTGCCAGCAGTTTAGCCGGCATAGCAAGAGAAGATGAGCAGTTCTTC. Residues: CASSLAGIAREDEQFF.

This chain connects TRBV10-3 to TRBJ2-4, with 13 bases that match TRBD2. The DNA end favors TRBJ2-7, so the J call may be wrong. This CDR3 is built from 15 residues. Germline loops: CDR1 ENHRY, CDR2 SYGVKD. DNA for the CDR3: TGTGCCATCAGTGTAGGACTAGCGGGAGCTTACGAGCAGTACTTC. Encoded protein: CAISVGLAGAYEQYF.

This chain joins TRBV20-1 and TRBJ1-5; 11 positions match TRBD1. V trimming: 4 bases; J trimming: 9 bases; junction bases outside the gene matches: 8. This CDR3 spans 14 amino acids. The germline CDR1 and CDR2 sequences are DFQATT and SNEGSKA (reference sequence). The CDR3 loop is CSAKPGQGDRPQHF. The CDR3 DNA reads as TGCAGTGCTAAACCGGGACAGGGGGATCGGCCCCAGCATTTT.

This clonotype was observed a handful of times. The DNA for the CDR3 is TGCAGTGCTAGAGGTGAGACAGGACGCTACGAGCAGTACTTC. Protein: CSARGETGRYEQYF. The rearrangement joins TRBV20-1 to TRBJ2-7, with D possibly being TRBD1 (6 bases). This CDR3 is built from 14 residues. Germline values: CDR1 DFQATT, CDR2 SNEGSKA (reference sequence). V dropped 1 base and J dropped 3 bases, with 13 bases sitting between them.

The rearrangement joins TRBV7-6 to TRBJ2-7; 9 nucleotides align to TRBD2. The V gene end was trimmed by 5 bases and the J gene end by 4 bases; junction bases not matched to a gene: 9. CDR3 length: 15 residues. Germline V gene sequence: CDR1 SGHVS, CDR2 FNYEAQ. This CDR3 is CASSTLAGAEYEQYF. CDR3 coding DNA: TGTGCCAGCAGCACCTTAGCGGGAGCTGAGTACGAGCAGTACTTC.